The rows below give T cell receptor beta chains drawn from one sample of a study of blood T cell repertoires in COVID-19. The repertoire was sequenced with immunoSEQ multiplex PCR; TCRdb's copy has only in-frame clones and lacks some. Among 160,000 or so clones listed, about 80% were seen once. Sequencing was carried out using peripheral blood. Receptors were obtained from a woman aged 70-85 years with acute or convalescent COVID-19. Both conserved end residues are part of each CDR3. Fields, in order: clone size, D gene, V gene, J gene, CDR3 protein, CDR3 DNA. D genes are given only for firm matches. Part of the rows lack a size; the others show once, few, many or a class for expanded clones.

clone size: NA
D gene: TRBD2
V gene: TRBV11-3
J gene: TRBJ2-1
CDR3 protein: CASSFSGGRGRSGNEQFF
CDR3 DNA: TGTGCCAGCAGCTTCTCCGGGGGCCGCGGGAGGTCGGGCAATGAGCAGTTCTTC

clone size: once
D gene: NA
V gene: TRBV3-1/TRBV3-2
J gene: TRBJ1-6
CDR3 protein: CASSQDPGAYNSPLHF
CDR3 DNA: TGTGCCAGCAGCCAAGATCCGGGGGCCTATAATTCACCCCTCCACTTT

clone size: NA
D gene: NA
V gene: TRBV6-2/TRBV6-3
J gene: TRBJ2-4
CDR3 protein: CASSTTLGVIQYF
CDR3 DNA: TGTGCCAGCAGCACAACCCTAGGAGTCATTCAGTACTTC

clone size: few
D gene: TRBD1
V gene: TRBV2
J gene: TRBJ1-6
CDR3 protein: CASSRDRVLSPLHF
CDR3 DNA: TGTGCCAGCAGTAGGGACAGGGTACTCTCACCCCTCCACTTT

clone size: NA
D gene: NA
V gene: TRBV28
J gene: TRBJ1-3
CDR3 protein: CASSPPTVSGNTIYF
CDR3 DNA: TGTGCCAGCAGCCCCCCAACAGTCTCTGGAAACACCATATATTTT

clone size: NA
D gene: TRBD2
V gene: TRBV28
J gene: TRBJ2-1
CDR3 protein: CASSLGTSGTPYNEQFF
CDR3 DNA: TGTGCCAGCAGTTTAGGGACTAGCGGGACTCCTTACAATGAGCAGTTCTTC

clone size: once
D gene: TRBD2
V gene: TRBV5-1
J gene: TRBJ2-5
CDR3 protein: CASSPGLAAQIQETQYF
CDR3 DNA: TGCGCCAGCAGCCCGGGACTAGCGGCCCAAATCCAAGAGACCCAGTACTTC

clone size: once
D gene: NA
V gene: TRBV3-1/TRBV3-2
J gene: TRBJ1-1
CDR3 protein: CASSQDQAGSRFF
CDR3 DNA: TGTGCCAGCAGCCAAGATCAGGCAGGCTCCCGCTTCTTT

clone size: once
D gene: NA
V gene: TRBV19
J gene: TRBJ1-5
CDR3 protein: CASSFPGNQPQHF
CDR3 DNA: TGTGCCAGTAGTTTCCCAGGGAATCAGCCCCAGCATTTT

clone size: NA
D gene: NA
V gene: TRBV6-6
J gene: TRBJ1-3
CDR3 protein: CASSTPSRAGNTIYF
CDR3 DNA: TGTGCCAGCAGTACCCCTTCCAGGGCGGGAAACACCATATATTTT

clone size: NA
D gene: NA
V gene: TRBV6-6
J gene: TRBJ1-1
CDR3 protein: CASSFSENTEAFF
CDR3 DNA: TGTGCCAGCAGTTTTTCAGAGAACACTGAAGCTTTCTTT

clone size: NA
D gene: NA
V gene: TRBV29-1
J gene: TRBJ2-2
CDR3 protein: CSVIEFTGELFF
CDR3 DNA: TGCAGCGTGATAGAATTCACCGGGGAGCTGTTTTTT

clone size: NA
D gene: NA
V gene: TRBV4-2
J gene: TRBJ2-1
CDR3 protein: CASSQGPGVDNEQFF
CDR3 DNA: TGTGCCAGCAGCCAAGGGCCGGGGGTGGACAATGAGCAGTTCTTC

clone size: NA
D gene: TRBD1
V gene: TRBV12-3/TRBV12-4
J gene: TRBJ1-2
CDR3 protein: CASSLGQGDGYTF
CDR3 DNA: TGTGCCAGCAGTTTAGGGCAGGGGGATGGCTACACCTTC

clone size: NA
D gene: TRBD1
V gene: TRBV29-1
J gene: TRBJ1-2
CDR3 protein: CSVEVDRGPGGYTF
CDR3 DNA: TGCAGCGTTGAAGTCGACAGGGGGCCTGGTGGCTACACCTTC

clone size: few
D gene: NA
V gene: TRBV30
J gene: TRBJ2-7
CDR3 protein: CAWSVQSLQYF
CDR3 DNA: TGTGCCTGGAGTGTCCAGTCCCTCCAGTACTTC

clone size: few
D gene: NA
V gene: TRBV5-4
J gene: TRBJ1-4
CDR3 protein: CASSLETRKEKLFF
CDR3 DNA: TGTGCCAGCAGCTTGGAAACCAGGAAGGAAAAACTGTTTTTT

clone size: NA
D gene: NA
V gene: TRBV30
J gene: TRBJ1-2
CDR3 protein: CAWSVLVGNYGYTF
CDR3 DNA: TGTGCCTGGAGTGTACTAGTAGGGAACTATGGCTACACCTTC

clone size: NA
D gene: TRBD1
V gene: TRBV7-2
J gene: TRBJ2-1
CDR3 protein: CASSLYRGDEQFF
CDR3 DNA: TGTGCCAGCAGCTTATACAGGGGGGATGAGCAGTTCTTC

clone size: NA
D gene: NA
V gene: TRBV28
J gene: TRBJ1-4
CDR3 protein: CASGLPGVEKLFF
CDR3 DNA: TGTGCCAGCGGACTGCCGGGGGTTGAAAAACTGTTTTTT

clone size: NA
D gene: TRBD1
V gene: TRBV6-2/TRBV6-3
J gene: TRBJ1-1
CDR3 protein: CASSSTSQGADLIPEAFF
CDR3 DNA: TGTGCCAGCAGTTCCACCTCCCAGGGGGCCGATTTGATTCCTGAAGCTTTCTTT

clone size: NA
D gene: NA
V gene: TRBV21-1
J gene: TRBJ1-6
CDR3 protein: CASSNRVSYNSPLHF
CDR3 DNA: TGTGCCAGCAGCAATCGGGTCTCCTATAATTCACCCCTCCACTTT

clone size: NA
D gene: TRBD1
V gene: TRBV19
J gene: TRBJ2-7
CDR3 protein: CASSGGTGNAYEQYF
CDR3 DNA: TGTGCCAGTAGTGGTGGGACAGGGAACGCCTACGAGCAGTACTTC

clone size: NA
D gene: NA
V gene: TRBV6-6
J gene: TRBJ2-7
CDR3 protein: CASSTGLAYEQYF
CDR3 DNA: TGTGCCAGCAGCACGGGACTTGCCTACGAGCAGTACTTC

clone size: NA
D gene: TRBD1
V gene: TRBV5-1
J gene: TRBJ1-2
CDR3 protein: CASSATGGAGSGYTF
CDR3 DNA: TGCGCCAGCAGCGCCACAGGGGGCGCCGGTAGTGGCTACACCTTC

clone size: NA
D gene: NA
V gene: TRBV25-1
J gene: TRBJ1-1
CDR3 protein: CARESRARFLNTEAFF
CDR3 DNA: TGTGCCCGGGAGAGCAGGGCCCGTTTCTTGAACACTGAAGCTTTCTTT

clone size: once
D gene: TRBD2
V gene: TRBV24-1
J gene: TRBJ2-3
CDR3 protein: CATSDFWTSGKFGDTQYF
CDR3 DNA: TGTGCCACCAGTGATTTTTGGACTAGCGGGAAATTTGGAGATACGCAGTATTTT

clone size: NA
D gene: NA
V gene: TRBV4-2
J gene: TRBJ2-1
CDR3 protein: CASSQETGLFLYNEQFF
CDR3 DNA: TGTGCCAGCAGCCAAGAAACAGGACTATTTTTGTACAATGAGCAGTTCTTC

clone size: NA
D gene: NA
V gene: TRBV18
J gene: TRBJ1-6
CDR3 protein: CASSPRGDNSPLHF
CDR3 DNA: TGTGCCAGCTCACCACGGGGGGATAATTCACCCCTCCACTTT

clone size: few
D gene: NA
V gene: TRBV30
J gene: TRBJ1-5
CDR3 protein: CAWSDRPSSPQHF
CDR3 DNA: TGTGCCTGGAGTGACAGACCATCTTCGCCCCAGCATTTT

clone size: NA
D gene: NA
V gene: TRBV5-5
J gene: TRBJ2-5
CDR3 protein: CASSLLSSAGQETQYF
CDR3 DNA: TGTGCCAGCAGCTTGCTTTCTTCGGCAGGGCAAGAGACCCAGTACTTC

clone size: NA
D gene: NA
V gene: TRBV18
J gene: TRBJ1-1
CDR3 protein: CASSPQGDNTEAFF
CDR3 DNA: TGTGCCAGCTCACCACAGGGGGACAACACTGAAGCTTTCTTT

clone size: NA
D gene: TRBD1
V gene: TRBV14
J gene: TRBJ1-1
CDR3 protein: CASSHRDSTRGAFF
CDR3 DNA: TGTGCCAGCAGCCATAGGGACAGCACTCGCGGGGCTTTCTTT

clone size: NA
D gene: NA
V gene: TRBV7-2
J gene: TRBJ2-7
CDR3 protein: CASSLLYEQYF
CDR3 DNA: TGTGCCAGCAGCTTACTGTACGAGCAGTACTTC

clone size: NA
D gene: NA
V gene: TRBV7-9
J gene: TRBJ2-1
CDR3 protein: CASSLSGGWESPYNEQFF
CDR3 DNA: TGTGCCAGCAGCTTAAGTGGGGGGTGGGAAAGTCCCTACAATGAGCAGTTCTTC

clone size: few
D gene: TRBD1
V gene: TRBV27
J gene: TRBJ1-1
CDR3 protein: CASSRGLSNTEAFF
CDR3 DNA: TGTGCCAGCAGCAGGGGGCTTTCGAACACTGAAGCTTTCTTT

clone size: NA
D gene: NA
V gene: TRBV5-6
J gene: TRBJ1-6
CDR3 protein: CASSFYGNNSPLHF
CDR3 DNA: TGTGCCAGCAGCTTTTACGGGAATAATTCACCCCTCCACTTT

clone size: NA
D gene: NA
V gene: TRBV25-1
J gene: TRBJ1-1
CDR3 protein: CASSDARHNTEAFF
CDR3 DNA: TGTGCCAGCAGTGACGCCAGGCATAACACTGAAGCTTTCTTT

clone size: NA
D gene: TRBD2
V gene: TRBV6-5
J gene: TRBJ2-1
CDR3 protein: CASNRLAGEHEQFF
CDR3 DNA: TGTGCCAGCAACCGACTAGCGGGGGAGCATGAGCAGTTCTTC

clone size: NA
D gene: TRBD2
V gene: TRBV3-1/TRBV3-2
J gene: TRBJ2-7
CDR3 protein: CASSQGPSGRAPEQYF
CDR3 DNA: TGTGCCAGCAGCCAAGGGCCTAGCGGGAGGGCCCCCGAGCAGTACTTC

clone size: NA
D gene: NA
V gene: TRBV6-2/TRBV6-3
J gene: TRBJ1-6
CDR3 protein: CASSFDRHSPLHF
CDR3 DNA: TGTGCCAGCAGTTTCGACAGACATTCACCCCTCCACTTT

clone size: once
D gene: TRBD1
V gene: TRBV28
J gene: TRBJ1-2
CDR3 protein: CASSFGTGARNYGYTF
CDR3 DNA: TGTGCCAGCAGTTTCGGGACAGGGGCGAGGAACTATGGCTACACCTTC

clone size: NA
D gene: TRBD1
V gene: TRBV7-9
J gene: TRBJ2-2
CDR3 protein: CASSLGRQGAANTGELFF
CDR3 DNA: TGTGCCAGCAGCTTAGGGCGGCAGGGGGCCGCGAACACCGGGGAGCTGTTTTTT

clone size: NA
D gene: NA
V gene: TRBV6-6
J gene: TRBJ2-5
CDR3 protein: CASTLAPQETQYF
CDR3 DNA: TGTGCCAGCACCCTAGCCCCACAAGAGACCCAGTACTTC

clone size: NA
D gene: TRBD1
V gene: TRBV7-2
J gene: TRBJ1-1
CDR3 protein: CASSLNRGRYTEAFF
CDR3 DNA: TGTGCCAGCAGCTTAAACAGGGGGCGGTACACTGAAGCTTTCTTT

clone size: NA
D gene: TRBD2
V gene: TRBV9
J gene: TRBJ2-5
CDR3 protein: CASSSSGMFKETQYF
CDR3 DNA: TGTGCCAGCAGCTCTAGCGGGATGTTTAAGGAGACCCAGTACTTC

clone size: NA
D gene: NA
V gene: TRBV28
J gene: TRBJ2-5
CDR3 protein: CASRLLYLQETQYF
CDR3 DNA: TGTGCCAGCAGGTTACTGTATCTACAAGAGACCCAGTACTTC

clone size: NA
D gene: TRBD1
V gene: TRBV6-5
J gene: TRBJ1-3
CDR3 protein: CASSLNRGGNTIYF
CDR3 DNA: TGTGCCAGCAGTCTAAACAGGGGTGGAAACACCATATATTTT

clone size: NA
D gene: TRBD1
V gene: TRBV7-2
J gene: TRBJ2-7
CDR3 protein: CASSLLDRGEQYF
CDR3 DNA: TGTGCCAGCAGCTTATTGGACAGGGGCGAGCAGTACTTC

clone size: NA
D gene: TRBD1
V gene: TRBV28
J gene: TRBJ1-6
CDR3 protein: CAHRQGARDSPLHF
CDR3 DNA: TGTGCCCATAGACAGGGGGCGCGGGATTCACCCCTCCACTTT

clone size: NA
D gene: TRBD2
V gene: TRBV14
J gene: TRBJ2-3
CDR3 protein: CASSLRDYLVDTQYF
CDR3 DNA: TGTGCCAGCAGCCTCCGGGACTATCTCGTAGATACGCAGTATTTT

clone size: NA
D gene: NA
V gene: TRBV6-1
J gene: TRBJ1-1
CDR3 protein: CASSELGGYGLTMNTEAFF
CDR3 DNA: TGTGCCAGCAGTGAACTAGGAGGTTACGGACTAACCATGAACACTGAAGCTTTCTTT

clone size: NA
D gene: NA
V gene: TRBV28
J gene: TRBJ2-7
CDR3 protein: CASTTGFGDNYYEQYF
CDR3 DNA: TGTGCCAGCACGACGGGGTTTGGGGATAATTACTACGAGCAGTACTTC

clone size: NA
D gene: NA
V gene: TRBV6-1
J gene: TRBJ2-7
CDR3 protein: CASSVSGRGGSYEQYF
CDR3 DNA: TGTGCCAGCAGTGTCTCGGGAAGGGGAGGTTCCTACGAGCAGTACTTC

clone size: NA
D gene: NA
V gene: TRBV27
J gene: TRBJ2-3
CDR3 protein: CASSYRGARGDTQYF
CDR3 DNA: TGTGCCAGCTCCTACCGGGGGGCGCGGGGAGATACGCAGTATTTT